This is a list of T cell receptor beta chains from one sample in a study of blood T cell repertoires in COVID-19. The repertoire was sequenced with immunoSEQ multiplex PCR; TCRdb's copy has only in-frame clones and lacks some. The sample shows about 220,000 clones, 75% to 85% of them seen only once. The material sequenced was peripheral blood. The receptors derive from a man aged 50 to 59 with active or convalescent COVID-19. CDR3s include the opening cysteine and the closing phenylalanine or tryptophan.

V gene: TRBV24-1
J gene: TRBJ2-3
CDR3 length: 15
CDR3 protein: CATSLGGGSGDTQYF

V gene: TRBV9
J gene: TRBJ1-4
CDR3 length: 17
CDR3 protein: CASSANSGQGALEKLFF

V gene: TRBV29-1
J gene: TRBJ1-1
CDR3 length: 13
CDR3 protein: CSVELSLNTEAFF

V gene: TRBV29-1
J gene: TRBJ2-5
CDR3 length: 14
CDR3 protein: CSASVGIGGETQYF

V gene: TRBV9
J gene: TRBJ2-1
CDR3 length: 16
CDR3 protein: CASSVGRGQGYGEQFF

V gene: TRBV12-3/TRBV12-4
J gene: TRBJ1-3
CDR3 length: 12
CDR3 protein: CGGGFAGNTIYF

V gene: TRBV30
J gene: TRBJ1-1
CDR3 length: 15
CDR3 protein: CAWSWATGQNTEAFF

V gene: TRBV19
J gene: TRBJ1-3
CDR3 length: 14
CDR3 protein: CASSRQGDGNTIYF

V gene: TRBV27
J gene: TRBJ2-1
CDR3 length: 15
CDR3 protein: CASSATGASYNEQFF

V gene: TRBV15
J gene: TRBJ2-6
CDR3 length: 15
CDR3 protein: CATSKIGLGANVLTF

V gene: TRBV5-5
J gene: TRBJ2-1
CDR3 length: 15
CDR3 protein: CASSLWTRAQSEQFF

V gene: TRBV9
J gene: TRBJ1-2
CDR3 length: 15
CDR3 protein: CASSVGQGIDTGYTF

V gene: TRBV4-1
J gene: TRBJ2-5
CDR3 length: 15
CDR3 protein: CASSQEGSGTETQYF

V gene: TRBV10-3
J gene: TRBJ1-1
CDR3 length: 16
CDR3 protein: CAIGRDRGREKTEAFF

V gene: TRBV11-2
J gene: TRBJ2-2
CDR3 length: 17
CDR3 protein: CASSLATGGWNTGELFF

V gene: TRBV7-8
J gene: TRBJ2-1
CDR3 length: 13
CDR3 protein: CASSADSYNEQFF

V gene: TRBV19
J gene: TRBJ1-5
CDR3 length: 14
CDR3 protein: CASSTDRAGQPQHF

V gene: TRBV19
J gene: TRBJ1-2
CDR3 length: 12
CDR3 protein: CASSRGDFGYTF

V gene: TRBV10-3
J gene: TRBJ2-1
CDR3 length: 12
CDR3 protein: CAISDGYNEQFF

V gene: TRBV29-1
J gene: TRBJ1-1
CDR3 length: 14
CDR3 protein: CSAPGKGHFTEAFF

V gene: TRBV13
J gene: TRBJ1-2
CDR3 length: 13
CDR3 protein: CASSFVKEYGYTF

V gene: TRBV18
J gene: TRBJ2-1
CDR3 length: 16
CDR3 protein: CASSPQGLAAYNEQFF

V gene: TRBV5-1
J gene: TRBJ2-2
CDR3 length: 17
CDR3 protein: CASSLDYGQGPTGELFF

V gene: TRBV27
J gene: TRBJ2-2
CDR3 length: 16
CDR3 protein: CASSFYREGLAGELFF

V gene: TRBV7-8
J gene: TRBJ1-5
CDR3 length: 15
CDR3 protein: CASSPGQYSNQPQHF

V gene: TRBV19
J gene: TRBJ2-7
CDR3 length: 15
CDR3 protein: CASSLGQGLNYEQYF

V gene: TRBV7-8
J gene: TRBJ2-1
CDR3 length: 14
CDR3 protein: CASSLGWQYNEQFF

V gene: TRBV28
J gene: TRBJ2-1
CDR3 length: 15
CDR3 protein: CASSSPGRGNNEQFF

V gene: TRBV27
J gene: TRBJ2-6
CDR3 length: 15
CDR3 protein: CASSLFGTGRDVLTF

V gene: TRBV11-1
J gene: TRBJ1-3
CDR3 length: 14
CDR3 protein: CASSSLSSGNTIYF

V gene: TRBV7-6
J gene: TRBJ1-4
CDR3 length: 16
CDR3 protein: CASSSTSTGVFEKLFF

V gene: TRBV13
J gene: TRBJ1-2
CDR3 length: 14
CDR3 protein: CASSLGGAPGGYTF

V gene: TRBV4-1
J gene: TRBJ1-2
CDR3 length: 18
CDR3 protein: CASSQEGSTSGHHYGYTF

V gene: TRBV5-1
J gene: TRBJ2-1
CDR3 length: 15
CDR3 protein: CASSLGGSSYNEQFF

V gene: TRBV4-1
J gene: TRBJ2-6
CDR3 length: 18
CDR3 protein: CASSQRDRALSGANVLTF

V gene: TRBV28
J gene: TRBJ1-1
CDR3 length: 12
CDR3 protein: CASSRQGWAAFF

V gene: TRBV19
J gene: TRBJ1-2
CDR3 length: 15
CDR3 protein: CASTLGQGGFYGYTF

V gene: TRBV25-1
J gene: TRBJ2-3
CDR3 length: 13
CDR3 protein: CASSLPGADTQYF

V gene: TRBV15
J gene: TRBJ1-4
CDR3 length: 15
CDR3 protein: CATSRVQVANEKLFF

V gene: TRBV5-6
J gene: TRBJ1-6
CDR3 length: 14
CDR3 protein: CASSRQGRNSPLHF